The clone carrying this TCR beta chain was detected many times. Its antigen is not identified. This sample was taken from a study of T-cell reconstitution after alpha-beta-depleted transplantation in children. Points from the study as a whole: Newly made T cells mostly supplied T-cell counts and diversity one year after transplant. Expanded graft clones, several hundred of them, were reportedly the source of alpha-beta T cells about two months after transplant. Some patients showed high day-60 TCRbeta diversity, which derived from surviving recipient T cells and thymic progenitors.

This sample's TCRbeta library carried unique molecular identifier barcodes. TCRdb itself ran the PCR reads through MiXCR, one entry per CDR3 protein. This sample has about 290,000 distinct CDR3 sequences, with 10% found just once. Germline loops: CDR1 KGHSH, CDR2 LQKENI. CDR3 length: 14 residues. V lost 6 bases, J lost 5 bases, and 6 bases stayed unmatched. This specimen consisted of PBMCs, obtained before TCRalphabeta/CD19-depleted stem cell transplant. This rearrangement joins TRBV18 to TRBJ2-3, with 9 bases matching TRBD1. This sequence originates from a boy younger than two with acute myeloid leukemia, due to receive a stem cell transplant. CDR3 sequence reads: CASSPGQGGDTQYF. In DNA, the CDR3 is TGTGCCAGCTCTCCGGGACAGGGTGGAGATACGCAGTATTTT.